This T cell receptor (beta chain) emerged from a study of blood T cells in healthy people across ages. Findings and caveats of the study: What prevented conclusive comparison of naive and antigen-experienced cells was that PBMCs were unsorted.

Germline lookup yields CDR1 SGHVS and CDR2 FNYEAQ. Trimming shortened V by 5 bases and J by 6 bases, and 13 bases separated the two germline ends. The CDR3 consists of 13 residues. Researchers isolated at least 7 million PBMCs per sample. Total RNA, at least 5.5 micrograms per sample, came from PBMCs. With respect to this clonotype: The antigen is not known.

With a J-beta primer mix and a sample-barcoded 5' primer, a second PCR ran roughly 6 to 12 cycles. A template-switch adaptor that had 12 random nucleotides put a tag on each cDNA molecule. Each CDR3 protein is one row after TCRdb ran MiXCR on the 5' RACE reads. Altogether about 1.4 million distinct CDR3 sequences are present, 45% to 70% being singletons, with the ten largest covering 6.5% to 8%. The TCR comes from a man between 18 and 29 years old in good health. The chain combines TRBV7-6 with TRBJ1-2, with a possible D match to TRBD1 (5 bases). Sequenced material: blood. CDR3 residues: CASSLAGEHGYTF. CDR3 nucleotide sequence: TGTGCCAGCAGCCTGGCGGGGGAACATGGCTACACCTTC.